A single sample is the source of the 7 T cell receptor beta chains below, sequenced in a study of blood T cell repertoires in COVID-19. Sequenced by immunoSEQ multiplex PCR; TCRdb stores in-frame clones only, minus some. There are over 250,000 clones in the sample; more than 80% occur only once, and approximately 6.5% lies in the top ten. The sequencing input was peripheral blood. These TCRs come from a woman in her fifties or sixties with COVID-19, enrolled during active disease.

The gene calls are TRBV7-9 and TRBJ1-1; D unresolved. The CDR3 has 16 amino acids. The germline CDR1 and CDR2 sequences are SEHNR and FQNEAQ (reference sequence). V lost 1 base and J lost 5, with 17 bases in between. In nucleotides, the CDR3 is TGTGCCAGCAGCTTAGGGGCCGGCGGGTTTCGGACTGAAGCTTTCTTT. Its protein product is CASSLGAGGFRTEAFF.

The rearrangement uses TRBV30 and TRBJ2-3, with 10 bases lining up with TRBD2. The germline gives CDR1 GTSNPN, CDR2 SVGIG (reference sequence). The CDR3 sequence is 15 residues long. Trimming cost V 3 bases and J 5 bases; bases outside gene matches: 8. In DNA, the CDR3 is TGTGCCTGGAGCATGGGACTAGCGCCTTTAGATACGCAGTATTTT. It translates to CAWSMGLAPLDTQYF.

V is TRBV6-2 or TRBV6-3 and J is TRBJ2-7, with TRBD2 identical over 7 bases. With 6 bases clipped from V and 0 bases from J, the junction kept 8 bases outside the gene matches. CDR1 MNHEY and CDR2 SVGEGT come from the germline V gene. The CDR3 is 15 residues long. The CDR3, as DNA: TGTGCCAGCAGCCACACAAGCGGGGACTCCTACGAGCAGTACTTC. This sequence encodes CASSHTSGDSYEQYF.

The rearrangement joins TRBV6-6 to TRBJ1-1; no reliable D call. CDR1 is MNHNY, CDR2 SVGAGI, per germline (reference sequence). The V and J ends lost 7 bases and 1 base respectively, with 13 bases between them. The CDR3 has 14 residues. This CDR3 is CASNPERENTEAFF. The CDR3, as DNA: TGTGCCAGCAATCCAGAGAGGGAGAACACTGAAGCTTTCTTT.

This chain uses TRBV27 with TRBJ2-2; D may be TRBD2 (6 bases). CDR1 is MNHEY, CDR2 SMNVEV, per germline (reference sequence). The V and J ends lost 3 bases and 4 bases respectively, with 27 bases between them. This CDR3 is built from 20 residues. The CDR3 is CASSFALGVGGRHPTGELFF. As DNA, the CDR3 is TGTGCCAGCAGTTTTGCCCTGGGGGTAGGAGGGAGACACCCCACCGGGGAGCTGTTTTTT.

The J gene is TRBJ2-3, the V gene TRBV24-1; TRBD2 matches 7 bases. J gave up 2 bases and V 5 bases, and 6 bases lay outside the gene matches. Germline CDR1 is KGHDR and CDR2 is SFDVKD. The CDR3 contains 15 residues. Written as DNA, the CDR3 is TGTGCCACCAGTGTTCGGAGCGGGATCACAGATACGCAGTATTTT. Amino acids: CATSVRSGITDTQYF.

The V and J genes are TRBV25-1 and TRBJ2-7; 8 bases fit TRBD1. Germline CDR1 and CDR2: MGHDK and SYGVNS. The CDR3 extends over 15 amino acids. V dropped 3 bases and J dropped 3; count of bases not matched to a gene: 7. The CDR3 protein is CASSEEQGAFYEQYF. Here the CDR3 DNA reads TGTGCCAGCAGTGAGGAGCAGGGGGCATTCTACGAGCAGTACTTC.